This paragraph reports one T cell receptor (beta chain). Per the authors' pipeline: Reference gene primer amplification yielded estimated nucleated cell counts. Assay used: immunoSEQ multiplex PCR; TCRdb lists only in-frame clones, some missing. Clone size and the V and J calls come from that table; the DNA yielded D and trimming. The table lists roughly 250,000 clones, approximately 83% of them singletons. The sample comes from a study of blood T cell repertoires in COVID-19. The germline gives CDR1 SGHRS, CDR2 YFSETQ. The CDR3 is made up of 14 amino acids. The junction had 8 bases not matched to a gene; V was cut back by 5 bases and J by 10 bases. Adults between about 18 and 89 years of age took part from approximately 24 US areas. Cohorts were based on clinical histories the participants reported.

The chain combines TRBV5-1 with TRBJ1-6, with TRBD1 matching over 8 bases. This TCR was sampled from a woman in her forties who had been exposed to COVID-19. What was sequenced was PBMCs or T cells enriched from blood (not recorded which). The CDR3 is CASSGTGTSSPLHF. CDR3 sequence (DNA): TGCGCCAGCAGTGGGACAGGAACCAGCTCACCCCTCCACTTT.